The 11 T cell receptor beta chains below all came from one sample that was sequenced in a study of identical twins. TCRdb redid the calling of the 5' RACE reads with MiXCR, one entry per CDR3 protein. The repertoire includes 200,000 to 250,000 distinct CDR3 sequences, approximately 8.3% of them detected once, and roughly 2% sits in the top ten. This sample was also put to use in a study of yellow fever vaccine responses in identical twins.

The sample was memory (CD45RO+) T cells sorted from blood. These receptors were obtained from a woman between 18 and 29 years old in good health.

This clonotype was detected only a few times. The genes are TRBV18 and TRBJ1-6, with D perhaps matching TRBD1 (5 bases). Trimming removed 3 bases at V and 14 bases at J, with 17 bases between. CDR1 KGHSH and CDR2 LQKENI come from the germline V gene. This CDR3 contains 14 residues. The CDR3 nucleotides are TGTGCCAGCTCACCTGATGCCGGGACGAGGACCCTCCACTTT. It is translated as CASSPDAGTRTLHF. The whole variable domain, remainder taken from reference TRBV18 and TRBJ1-6, is NAGVMQNPRHLVRRRGQEARLRCSPMKGHSHVYWYRQLPEEGLKFMVYLQKENIIDESGMPKERFSAEFPKEGPSILRIQQVVRGDSAAYFCASSPDAGTRTLHFGNGTRLTVT.

This clonotype was counted ten times or more. This chain joins TRBV6-6 and TRBJ2-6; possible D gene TRBD2, 6 bases. Germline V lookup: CDR1 MNHNY, CDR2 SVGAGI (reference sequence). The CDR3 spans 18 residues. Trimming pared 0 bases from V and 0 bases from J, leaving 12 bases between. CDR3 in amino acids: CASSYSGGGLSGANVLTF. The CDR3 nucleotides read TGTGCCAGCAGTTACTCTGGTGGGGGACTCTCTGGGGCCAACGTCCTGACTTTC.

Many counts were recorded for this clonotype. J is TRBJ2-1 and V is TRBV20-1, with D unclear. Trimming removed 6 bases at V and 8 bases at J, with 11 bases between. The CDR3 runs to 11 residues. Germline V lookup: CDR1 DFQATT, CDR2 SNEGSKA (reference sequence). The CDR3 spells CSAAFRDEQFF. DNA for the CDR3: TGCAGTGCCGCATTTAGGGATGAGCAGTTCTTC.

This clonotype has ten or more counts. This chain connects TRBV12-3 or TRBV12-4 to TRBJ1-5; TRBD1 is a possible D gene (5 bases). The CDR3 extends over 16 amino acids. The V end was cut by 5 bases, the J end by 6 bases, with 20 bases between. Written as DNA, the CDR3 is TGTGCCAGCAGTCCACGGGGAGGCCTCGGGGGTCAGCCCCAGCATTTT. Its protein product is CASSPRGGLGGQPQHF.

The chain carries TRBV11-3 and TRBJ2-1; D tentatively reads TRBD1 or TRBD2 (7 bases each). V was clipped by 4 bases and J by 6 bases, with 13 bases between them. In germline, CDR1 is SGHNT, CDR2 YENEEA. The CDR3 loop spans 14 amino acids. CDR3 nucleotide sequence: TGTGCCAGCAGCTCAATCAGGGGGGGCAATGAGCAGTTCTTC. Protein sequence: CASSSIRGGNEQFF.

This clonotype showed up many times. V and J are TRBV7-9 and TRBJ1-6; no definite D call. The germline V and J ends were trimmed by 5 bases and 0 bases, with 11 bases remaining between them. The CDR3 runs to 16 residues. Per the germline V gene, CDR1 is SEHNR and CDR2 is FQNEAQ (reference sequence). The CDR3 sequence: CASSKRPSSYNSPLHF. The CDR3 DNA follows: TGTGCCAGCAGCAAACGGCCGAGCTCCTATAATTCACCCCTCCACTTT.

This sequence joins TRBV20-1 and TRBJ2-7; D ambiguous. The CDR3 covers 13 residues. V was shortened by 4 bases and J by 2 bases, with 12 bases between the two germline ends. Per the germline V gene, CDR1 is DFQATT and CDR2 is SNEGSKA (reference sequence). In nucleotides, the CDR3 is TGCAGTGCTAAAATTTCCTCCACCTACGAGCAGTACTTC. This encodes CSAKISSTYEQYF.

Ten or more counts support this clonotype. The J gene is TRBJ2-7, the V gene TRBV29-1; 12 nucleotides agree with TRBD2. The CDR3 spans 16 residues. Trimming removed 3 bases from V and 6 bases from J; junction bases left unmatched: 12. Germline V gene sequence: CDR1 SQVTM, CDR2 ANQGSEA. The CDR3 loop reads CSVEAPPPSGRGEQYF. CDR3 sequence (DNA): TGCAGCGTTGAGGCCCCCCCACCTAGCGGGAGGGGCGAGCAGTACTTC.

The V call is TRBV29-1, the J call TRBJ1-1; no clear D gene. The CDR3 has 13 amino acids. Germline values: CDR1 SQVTM, CDR2 ANQGSEA. The V end lost 4 bases, the J end lost 5 bases, and 14 bases lay between the germline ends. CDR3 DNA sequence: TGCAGCGTTGTGCCGGCTGGTTCAACTGAAGCTTTCTTT. Its protein product is CSVVPAGSTEAFF.

The CDR3 nucleotides are TGCAGTGCTCCCCCAAACCGGGACTACCTCTACAATGAGCAGTTCTTC. The encoded protein is CSAPPNRDYLYNEQFF. V gene TRBV20-1 combines with J gene TRBJ2-1, with 7 nucleotides matching TRBD2. Germline V gene data show CDR1 as DFQATT and CDR2 as SNEGSKA (reference sequence). J gave up 3 bases and V 5 bases, and 13 bases lay outside the gene matches. CDR3 length: 16 amino acids.

This clonotype was counted a few times. In DNA form, the CDR3 reads TGCAGTGCTACCTTGCTCGGATCACCAGGTGAAAAACTGTTTTTT. As protein: CSATLLGSPGEKLFF. The chain employs TRBV20-1 and TRBJ1-4; the D is unclear. This CDR3 has 15 residues. Trimming shortened V by 4 bases and J by 7 bases, and 19 bases separated the two germline ends. Per germline, CDR1 DFQATT and CDR2 SNEGSKA (reference sequence).